The 2 T cell receptor beta chains given below trace back to one sample, sequenced in a study of control samples from healthy donors and cancer patients. Method: immunoSEQ multiplex PCR; TCRdb's copy keeps in-frame clones and lacks some. Recorded for this sample: about 190,000 clones. The specimen was blood. These receptors came from a woman in her thirties in good health.

J is TRBJ2-1 and V is TRBV9, with 9 bases fitting TRBD2. This CDR3 is 16 amino acids long. Germline V gene lookup returns CDR1 SGDLS and CDR2 YYNGEE. V lost 0 bases to trimming and J lost 8 bases; unmatched junction nucleotides: 9. CDR3 region: CASSVVVAGEMDEQFF. The CDR3, as DNA: TGTGCCAGCAGCGTAGTTGTAGCGGGGGAAATGGATGAGCAGTTCTTC.

The rearrangement joins TRBV28 to TRBJ1-1; no definite D call. V shed 2 bases and J shed 4 bases, with 5 bases lying between them. Germline values: CDR1 MDHEN, CDR2 SYDVKM. This CDR3 comprises 12 residues. The CDR3 DNA reads as TGTGCCAGCAGTTTAACAACCACTGAAGCTTTCTTT. It is translated as CASSLTTTEAFF.